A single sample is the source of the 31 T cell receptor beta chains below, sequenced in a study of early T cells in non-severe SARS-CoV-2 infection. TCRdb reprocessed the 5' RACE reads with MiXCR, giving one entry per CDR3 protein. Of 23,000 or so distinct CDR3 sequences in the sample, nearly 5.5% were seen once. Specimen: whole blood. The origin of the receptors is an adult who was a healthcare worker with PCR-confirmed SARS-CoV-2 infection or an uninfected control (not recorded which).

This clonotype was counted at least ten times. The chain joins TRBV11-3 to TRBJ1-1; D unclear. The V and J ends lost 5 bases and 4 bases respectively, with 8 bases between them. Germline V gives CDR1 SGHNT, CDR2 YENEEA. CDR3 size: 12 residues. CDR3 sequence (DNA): TGTGCCAGCAGCATGGGAGGCACTGAAGCTTTCTTT. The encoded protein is CASSMGGTEAFF.

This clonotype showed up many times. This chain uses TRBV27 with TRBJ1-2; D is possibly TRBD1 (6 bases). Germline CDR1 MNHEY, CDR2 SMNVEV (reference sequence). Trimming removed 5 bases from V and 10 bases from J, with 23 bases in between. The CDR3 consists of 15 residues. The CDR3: CASSRAGTSWGIYTF. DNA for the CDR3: TGTGCCAGCAGTAGAGCCGGGACATCATGGGGGATCTACACCTTC.

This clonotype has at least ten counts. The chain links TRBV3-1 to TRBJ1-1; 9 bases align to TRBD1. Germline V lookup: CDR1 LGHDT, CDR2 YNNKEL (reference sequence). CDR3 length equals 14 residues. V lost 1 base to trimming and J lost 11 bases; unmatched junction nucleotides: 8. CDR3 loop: CASSQVETGGVAFF. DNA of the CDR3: TGTGCCAGCAGCCAAGTTGAGACAGGGGGGGTGGCTTTCTTT.

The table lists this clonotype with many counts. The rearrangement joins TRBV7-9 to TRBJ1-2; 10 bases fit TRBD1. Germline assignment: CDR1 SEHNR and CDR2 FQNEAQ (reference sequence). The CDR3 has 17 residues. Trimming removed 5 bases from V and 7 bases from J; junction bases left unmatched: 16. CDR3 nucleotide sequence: TGTGCCAGCAGCCCCACAAACCGGGGACAGGGGCTTTTTGGCTACACCTTC. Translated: CASSPTNRGQGLFGYTF.

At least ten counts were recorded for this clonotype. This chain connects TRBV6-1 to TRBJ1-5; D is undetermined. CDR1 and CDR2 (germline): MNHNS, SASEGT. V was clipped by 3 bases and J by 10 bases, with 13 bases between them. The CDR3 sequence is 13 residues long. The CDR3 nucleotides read TGTGCCAGCAGTGATTCTAAAGGGATCCCCCAGCATTTT. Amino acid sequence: CASSDSKGIPQHF.

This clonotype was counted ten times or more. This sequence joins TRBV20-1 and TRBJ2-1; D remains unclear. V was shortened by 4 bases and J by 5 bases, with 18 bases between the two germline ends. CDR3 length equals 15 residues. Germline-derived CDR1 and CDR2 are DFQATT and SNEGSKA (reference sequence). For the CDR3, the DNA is TGCAGTGCTAAGAGCTTAGTTGCACAACACAATGAGCAGTTCTTC. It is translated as CSAKSLVAQHNEQFF.

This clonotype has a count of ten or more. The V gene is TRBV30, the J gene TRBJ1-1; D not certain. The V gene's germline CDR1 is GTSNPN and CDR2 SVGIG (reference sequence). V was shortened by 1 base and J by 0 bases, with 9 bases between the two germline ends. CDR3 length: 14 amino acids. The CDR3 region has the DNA TGTGCCTGGAGTGACCCAGATATGAACACTGAAGCTTTCTTT. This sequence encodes CAWSDPDMNTEAFF.

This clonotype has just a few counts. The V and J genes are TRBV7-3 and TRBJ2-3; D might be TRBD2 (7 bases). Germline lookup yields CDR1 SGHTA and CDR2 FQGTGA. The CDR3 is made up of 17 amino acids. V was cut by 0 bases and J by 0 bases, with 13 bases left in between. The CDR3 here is CASSLTGGGTSTDTQYF. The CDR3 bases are TGTGCCAGCAGCTTAACAGGGGGAGGGACTAGCACAGATACGCAGTATTTT.

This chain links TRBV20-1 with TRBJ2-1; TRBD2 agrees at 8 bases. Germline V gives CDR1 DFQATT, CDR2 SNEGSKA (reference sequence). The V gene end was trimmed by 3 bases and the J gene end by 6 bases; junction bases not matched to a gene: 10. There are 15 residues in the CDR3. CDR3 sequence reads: CSASPSSGSPNEQFF. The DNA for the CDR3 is TGCAGTGCTAGTCCTTCTAGCGGGTCCCCCAATGAGCAGTTCTTC.

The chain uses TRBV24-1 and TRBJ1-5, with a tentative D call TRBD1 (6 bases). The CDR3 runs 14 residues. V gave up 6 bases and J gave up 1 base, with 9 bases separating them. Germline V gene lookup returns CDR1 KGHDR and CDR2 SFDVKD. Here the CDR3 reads CATSRQGSNQPQHF. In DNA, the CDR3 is TGTGCCACCAGTCGCCAGGGGAGCAATCAGCCCCAGCATTTT.

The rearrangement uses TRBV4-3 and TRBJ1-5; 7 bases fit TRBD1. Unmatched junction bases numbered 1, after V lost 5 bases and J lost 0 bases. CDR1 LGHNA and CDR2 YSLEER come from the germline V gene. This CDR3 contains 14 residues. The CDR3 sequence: CASSDRDSNQPQHF. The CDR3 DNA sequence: TGCGCCAGCAGCGACAGGGATAGCAATCAGCCCCAGCATTTT.

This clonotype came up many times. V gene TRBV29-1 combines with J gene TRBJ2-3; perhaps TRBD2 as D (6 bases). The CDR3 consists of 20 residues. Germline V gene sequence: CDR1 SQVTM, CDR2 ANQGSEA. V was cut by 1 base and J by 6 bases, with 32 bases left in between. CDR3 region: CSVEVRDEQILLSSVDTQYF. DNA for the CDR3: TGCAGCGTTGAAGTAAGGGATGAGCAGATTTTACTATCTAGCGTGGATACGCAGTATTTT.

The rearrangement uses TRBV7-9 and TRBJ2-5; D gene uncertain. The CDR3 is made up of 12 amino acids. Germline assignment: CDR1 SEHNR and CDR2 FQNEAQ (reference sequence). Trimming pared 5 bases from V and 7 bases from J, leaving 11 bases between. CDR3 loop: CASSRDDSTQYF. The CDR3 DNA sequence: TGTGCCAGCAGCCGAGACGATTCGACCCAGTACTTC.

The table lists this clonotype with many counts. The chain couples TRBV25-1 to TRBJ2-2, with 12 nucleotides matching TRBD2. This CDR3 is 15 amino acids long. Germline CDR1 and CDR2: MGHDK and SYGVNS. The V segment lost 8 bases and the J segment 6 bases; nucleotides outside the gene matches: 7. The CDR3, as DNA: TGTGCCAGCGGGAAGACTAGCGGGAGCCCCGGGGAGCTGTTTTTT. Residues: CASGKTSGSPGELFF.

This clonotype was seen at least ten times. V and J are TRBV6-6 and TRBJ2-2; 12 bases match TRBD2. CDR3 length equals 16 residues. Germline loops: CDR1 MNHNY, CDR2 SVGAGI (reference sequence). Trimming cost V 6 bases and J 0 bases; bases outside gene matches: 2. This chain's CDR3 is CASRRTSGANTGELFF. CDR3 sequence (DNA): TGTGCCAGCAGACGGACTAGCGGGGCGAACACCGGGGAGCTGTTTTTT.

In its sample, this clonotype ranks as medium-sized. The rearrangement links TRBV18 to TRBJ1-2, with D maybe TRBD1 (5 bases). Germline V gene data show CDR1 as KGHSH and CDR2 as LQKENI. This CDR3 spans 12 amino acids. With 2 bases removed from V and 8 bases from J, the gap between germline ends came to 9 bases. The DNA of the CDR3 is TGTGCCAGCTCACCAGGGGGAGACGGCTACACCTTC. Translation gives CASSPGGDGYTF.

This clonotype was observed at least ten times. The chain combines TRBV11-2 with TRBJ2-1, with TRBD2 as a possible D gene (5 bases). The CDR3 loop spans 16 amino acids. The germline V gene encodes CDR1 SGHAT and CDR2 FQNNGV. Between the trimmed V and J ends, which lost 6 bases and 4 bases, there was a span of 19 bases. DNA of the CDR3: TGTGCCAGCAGTAAAGAAGGTAGCGCCTTATACAATGAGCAGTTCTTC. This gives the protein CASSKEGSALYNEQFF.

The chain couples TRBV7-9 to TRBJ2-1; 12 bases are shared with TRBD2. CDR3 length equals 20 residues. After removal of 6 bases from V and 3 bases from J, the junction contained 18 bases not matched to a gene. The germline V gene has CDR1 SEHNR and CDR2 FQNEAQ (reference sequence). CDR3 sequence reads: CASRSSGLSGLAGLYNEQFF. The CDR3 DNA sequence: TGTGCCAGCAGATCTAGTGGGCTGTCGGGACTAGCGGGCCTCTACAATGAGCAGTTCTTC.

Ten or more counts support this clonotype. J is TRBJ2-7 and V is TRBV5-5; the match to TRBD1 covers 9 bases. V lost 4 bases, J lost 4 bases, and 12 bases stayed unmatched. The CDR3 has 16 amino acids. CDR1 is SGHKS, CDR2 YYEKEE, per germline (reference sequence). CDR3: CASSPGQGLNLYEQYV. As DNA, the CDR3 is TGTGCCAGCAGCCCCGGACAGGGGCTCAACCTGTACGAGCAGTACGTC.

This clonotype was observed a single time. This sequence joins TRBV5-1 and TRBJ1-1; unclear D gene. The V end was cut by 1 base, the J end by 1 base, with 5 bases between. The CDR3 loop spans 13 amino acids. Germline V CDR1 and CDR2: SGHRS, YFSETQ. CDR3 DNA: TGCGCCAGCAGCTTGAGACAGAACACTGAAGCTTTCTTT. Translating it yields CASSLRQNTEAFF.

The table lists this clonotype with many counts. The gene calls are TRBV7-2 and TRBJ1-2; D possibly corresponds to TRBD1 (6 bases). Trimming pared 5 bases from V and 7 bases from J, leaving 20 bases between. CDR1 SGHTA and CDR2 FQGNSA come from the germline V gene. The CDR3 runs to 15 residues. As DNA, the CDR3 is TGTGCCAGCAGCCCACAAATGGGGGGCGCTGGTGGCTACACCTTC. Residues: CASSPQMGGAGGYTF.

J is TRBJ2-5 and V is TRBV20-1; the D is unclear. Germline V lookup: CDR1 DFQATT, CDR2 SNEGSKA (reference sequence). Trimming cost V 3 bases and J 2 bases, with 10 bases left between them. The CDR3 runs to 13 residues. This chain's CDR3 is CSASAQMQETQYF. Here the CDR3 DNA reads TGCAGTGCTAGTGCGCAGATGCAAGAGACCCAGTACTTC.

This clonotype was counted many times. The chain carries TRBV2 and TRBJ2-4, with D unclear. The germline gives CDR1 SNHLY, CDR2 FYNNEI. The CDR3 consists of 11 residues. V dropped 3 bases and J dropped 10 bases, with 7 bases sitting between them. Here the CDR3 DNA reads TGTGCCAGCAGTGAGGATGGGATTCAGTACTTC. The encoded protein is CASSEDGIQYF.

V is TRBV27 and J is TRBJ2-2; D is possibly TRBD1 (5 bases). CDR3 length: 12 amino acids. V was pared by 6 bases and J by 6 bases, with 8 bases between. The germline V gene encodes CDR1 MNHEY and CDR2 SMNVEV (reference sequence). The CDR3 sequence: CASSQGSGELFF. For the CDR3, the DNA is TGTGCCAGCAGCCAGGGTTCCGGGGAGCTGTTTTTT.

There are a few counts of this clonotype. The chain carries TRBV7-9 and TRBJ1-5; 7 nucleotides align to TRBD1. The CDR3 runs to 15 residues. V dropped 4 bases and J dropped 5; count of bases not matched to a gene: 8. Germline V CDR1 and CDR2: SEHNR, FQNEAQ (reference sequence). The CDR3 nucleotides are TGTGCCAGCAGCTCCGATTACAGGGGAGATCAGCCCCAGCATTTT. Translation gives CASSSDYRGDQPQHF.

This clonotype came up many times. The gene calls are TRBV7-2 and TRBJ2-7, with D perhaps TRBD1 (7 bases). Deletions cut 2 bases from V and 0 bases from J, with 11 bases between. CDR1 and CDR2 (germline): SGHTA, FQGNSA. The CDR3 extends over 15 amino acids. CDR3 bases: TGTGCCAGCAGCTTACAGCAGGGGGGCTCCTACGAGCAGTACTTC. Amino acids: CASSLQQGGSYEQYF. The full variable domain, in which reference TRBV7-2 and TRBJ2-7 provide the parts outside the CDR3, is GAGVSQSPSNKVTEKGKDVELRCDPISGHTALYWYRQSLGQGLEFLIYFQGNSAPDKSGLPSDRFSAERTGGSVSTLTIQRTQQEDSAVYLCASSLQQGGSYEQYFGPGTRLTVT.

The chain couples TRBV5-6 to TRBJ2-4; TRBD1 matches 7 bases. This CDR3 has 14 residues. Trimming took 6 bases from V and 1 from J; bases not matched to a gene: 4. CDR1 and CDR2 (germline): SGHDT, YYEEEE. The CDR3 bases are TGTGCCAGCAAAGAACAGGGGGCCAAAAACATTCAGTACTTC. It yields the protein CASKEQGAKNIQYF.

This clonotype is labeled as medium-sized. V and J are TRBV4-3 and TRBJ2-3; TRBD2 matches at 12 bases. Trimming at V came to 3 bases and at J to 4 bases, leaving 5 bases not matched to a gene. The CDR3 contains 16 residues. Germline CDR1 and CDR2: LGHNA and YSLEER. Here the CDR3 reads CASSHRLAGAADTQYF. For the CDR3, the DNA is TGCGCCAGCAGCCATAGACTAGCGGGAGCGGCAGATACGCAGTATTTT.

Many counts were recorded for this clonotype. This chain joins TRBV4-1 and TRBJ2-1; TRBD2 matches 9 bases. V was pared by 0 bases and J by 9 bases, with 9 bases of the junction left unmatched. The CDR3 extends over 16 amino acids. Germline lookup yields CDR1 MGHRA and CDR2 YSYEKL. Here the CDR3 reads CASSQEGLAGAGEQFF. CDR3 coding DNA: TGCGCCAGCAGCCAAGAGGGGTTAGCGGGAGCGGGTGAGCAGTTCTTC.

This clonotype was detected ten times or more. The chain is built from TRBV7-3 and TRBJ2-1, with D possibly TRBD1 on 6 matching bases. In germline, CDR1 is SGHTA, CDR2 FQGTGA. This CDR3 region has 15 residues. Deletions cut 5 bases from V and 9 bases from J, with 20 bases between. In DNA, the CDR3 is TGTGCCAGCAGCCCCCTAATGACAGGATATGGTGAGCAGTTCTTC. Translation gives CASSPLMTGYGEQFF.

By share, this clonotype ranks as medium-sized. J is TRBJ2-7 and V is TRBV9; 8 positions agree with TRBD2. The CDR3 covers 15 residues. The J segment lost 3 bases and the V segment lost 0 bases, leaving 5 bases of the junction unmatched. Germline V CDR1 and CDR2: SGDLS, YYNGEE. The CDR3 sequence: CASSVGGGTSYEQYF. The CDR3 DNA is TGTGCCAGCAGCGTAGGGGGCGGGACTAGCTACGAGCAGTACTTC.